These 31 T cell receptor beta chains were all obtained from the same sample, sequenced in a study of blood T cell repertoires in COVID-19 (dated by TCRdb to 2019 to 2021). The library was made by the immunoSEQ multiplex PCR assay. Sourced from immuneACCESS, this table was stored by TCRdb with only in-frame sequences that have V and J called. A share of the clones is absent; for the studies checked, an unresolved V gene accounts for under half, and the remainder has no known explanation. The sample table holds around 270,000 clones, of which around 88% were seen once. The top ten constitute about 4.2% of the sample. The specimen sequenced was peripheral blood. The receptor source for this set is a man aged 35 to 55 with acute or convalescent COVID-19.

This clone was found once. The chain's CDR3 is CASSVAERGNYEQYF. The CDR3 region has the DNA TGTGCCAGCAGCGTAGCTGAGCGGGGTAACTACGAGCAGTACTTC. The gene calls are TRBV9 and TRBJ2-7; 7 nucleotides line up with TRBD2. The ends lost 0 bases at V and 3 bases at J; junction bases unmatched: 6. Looked up from germline, CDR1 is SGDLS and CDR2 is YYNGEE. CDR3 length: 15 amino acids. Complete variable domain (other parts from reference TRBV9 and TRBJ2-7): DSGVTQTPKHLITATGQRVTLRCSPRSGDLSVYWYQQSLDQGLQFLIQYYNGEERAKGNILERFSAQQFPDLHSELNLSSLELGDSALYFCASSVAERGNYEQYFGPGTRLTVT.

This chain links TRBV3-1 (or the pseudogene TRBV3-2) with TRBJ1-3, with D possibly matching TRBD1 (5 bases). V lost 10 bases, J lost 5 bases, and 15 bases lay in between. Germline CDR1 and CDR2: LGHDT and YNNKEL (reference sequence). This CDR3 contains 13 residues. In nucleotides, the CDR3 is TGTGCCACCCTTGACAGTCCAAGAAACACCATATATTTT. This sequence encodes CATLDSPRNTIYF.

V usage is TRBV6-7 and J usage is TRBJ1-3; D is ambiguous. TRBV6-7 is sorted into the ORF group, with uncertain function. The CDR3 contains 17 residues. With 2 bases removed from V and 1 base from J, the gap between germline ends came to 15 bases. The chain's CDR3 is CASSYRPPGGSGNTIYF. The CDR3 DNA sequence: TGTGCCAGCAGTTACCGCCCTCCGGGCGGGTCTGGAAACACCATATATTTT.

This clone was seen only once. V and J are TRBV6-5 and TRBJ1-6; 12 nucleotides line up with TRBD1. The germline gives CDR1 MNHEY, CDR2 SVGAGI. The CDR3 covers 15 residues. V shed 6 bases, J shed 10 bases, and the junction held 7 bases outside the gene matches. CDR3 DNA: TGTGCCAGCAGCCGGGGGACAGGGGGCGAATCACCCCTCCACTTT. This codes for CASSRGTGGESPLHF.

The CDR3 DNA is TGTGCTAGTGGTTTTAACGGGATCTATGGCTACACCTTC. Protein product: CASGFNGIYGYTF. The rearrangement joins TRBV12-5 to TRBJ1-2; no clear D gene. Germline assignment: CDR1 LGHNT and CDR2 FRNRAP. The CDR3 is 13 amino acids. Trimming stripped 3 bases from V and 4 bases from J, with 9 bases between.

This rearrangement joins TRBV7-7 to TRBJ1-3, with D unclear. The CDR3 consists of 14 residues. Germline loops: CDR1 SSHAT, CDR2 FNYEAQ (reference sequence). V was clipped by 3 bases and J by 9 bases, with 15 bases between them. This CDR3 reads CASSLSLEAGTIYF. The CDR3 nucleotides are TGTGCCAGCAGCTTGTCACTAGAGGCTGGCACCATATATTTT.

The chain couples TRBV4-1 to TRBJ2-1; D uncertain. The CDR3 runs 15 residues. The germline CDR1 and CDR2 sequences are MGHRA and YSYEKL. V lost 3 bases and J 8 bases, leaving 17 bases between the germline ends. CDR3 protein: CASSQGLLSPHEQFF. As DNA, the CDR3 is TGCGCCAGCAGCCAGGGCCTCTTATCCCCGCATGAGCAGTTCTTC.

This clone was counted a few times. Written as DNA, the CDR3 is TGTGCCAGCTCACGGGACAACAACTATGGCTACACCTTC. Protein: CASSRDNNYGYTF. The rearrangement links TRBV18 to TRBJ1-2; D might be TRBD1 (6 bases). Deletions cut 4 bases from V and 2 bases from J, with 8 bases between. CDR3 length: 13 amino acids. The germline gives CDR1 KGHSH, CDR2 LQKENI.

This rearrangement joins TRBV4-1 to TRBJ1-1; D not certain. The length of the CDR3 is 13 residues. Germline CDR1 reads MGHRA; CDR2 reads YSYEKL. V was pared by 4 bases and J by 7 bases, with 13 bases between. The CDR3 loop is CASSLTSYSEAFF. CDR3 sequence (DNA): TGCGCCAGCAGCCTTACTTCGTATAGTGAAGCTTTCTTT.

The chain joins TRBV23-1 to TRBJ1-2, with TRBD1 as a possible D gene (6 bases). TRBV23-1 is labeled an ORF, and its function is uncertain. V lost 3 bases, J lost 6 bases, and 20 bases lay in between. There are 16 residues in the CDR3. The CDR3 DNA reads TGCGCCAGCAGTCACCTTGGGAGGGGGGGCTCGCATGGCTACACCTTC. Protein sequence: CASSHLGRGGSHGYTF.

The V gene is TRBV5-5, the J gene TRBJ1-1, with D possibly being TRBD1 (6 bases). This CDR3 contains 14 residues. Trimming pared 9 bases from V and 8 bases from J, leaving 23 bases between. Germline V gene data show CDR1 as SGHKS and CDR2 as YYEKEE (reference sequence). CDR3 loop: CATSAGAVNPEAFF. The CDR3 nucleotides read TGTGCCACCTCAGCGGGGGCTGTAAACCCGGAAGCTTTCTTT.

CDR3 DNA sequence: TGTGCCAGCGGACCGGGACTAGATTCTAATGAGCAGTTCTTC. Protein product: CASGPGLDSNEQFF. The chain carries TRBV11-1 and TRBJ2-1; 8 bases agree with TRBD2. The CDR3 contains 14 residues. Trimming at V came to 8 bases and at J to 7 bases, leaving 10 bases not matched to a gene. CDR1 is SGHAT, CDR2 FQDESV, per germline (reference sequence). Looking up the rest from reference TRBV11-1 and TRBJ2-1 gives the full variable domain: EAEVAQSPRYKITEKSQAVAFWCDPISGHATLYWYRQILGQGPELLVQFQDESVVDDSQLPKDRFSAERLKGVDSTLKIQPAELGDSAMYLCASGPGLDSNEQFFGPGTRLTVL.

The V call is TRBV6-2 or TRBV6-3, the J call TRBJ1-3; D call uncertain. The germline V gene has CDR1 MNHEY and CDR2 SVGEGT. The CDR3 has 17 residues. Trimming shortened V by 3 bases and J by 0 bases, and 15 bases separated the two germline ends. CDR3 residues: CASSYLDSWASGNTIYF. CDR3 nucleotide sequence: TGTGCCAGCAGTTATCTGGACTCTTGGGCCTCTGGAAACACCATATATTTT.

The CDR3 sequence is CASSPLGAGNGYTF. In nucleotides, the CDR3 is TGTGCCAGCAGTCCCCTAGGGGCAGGGAATGGCTACACCTTC. The chain has TRBV6-6 and TRBJ1-2; D might be TRBD1 (5 bases). Germline values: CDR1 MNHNY, CDR2 SVGAGI (reference sequence). V was pared by 5 bases and J by 6 bases, with 16 bases between. The CDR3 runs to 14 residues.

The rearrangement links TRBV4-2 to TRBJ2-7; no reliable D call. The germline gives CDR1 LGHNA, CDR2 YNFKEQ. Trimming took off 0 bases at V and 5 bases at J, with 8 bases between the two ends. This CDR3 is built from 13 residues. CDR3 loop: CASSQDLTHEQYF. CDR3 DNA sequence: TGTGCCAGCAGCCAAGATCTAACCCACGAGCAGTACTTC.

The chain joins TRBV6-6 to TRBJ2-2; 8 nucleotides match TRBD1. CDR3 size: 14 residues. Trimming took 10 bases from V and 7 from J; bases not matched to a gene: 11. The germline V gene encodes CDR1 MNHNY and CDR2 SVGAGI (reference sequence). The CDR3 region is CATLGQGAGGELFF. The DNA for the CDR3 is TGTGCCACGCTAGGACAGGGTGCCGGCGGGGAGCTGTTTTTT.

The gene calls are TRBV5-1 and TRBJ1-5, with D perhaps matching TRBD1 (5 bases). Trimming left V 5 bases short and J 5 bases short, with 14 bases between. The CDR3 is 14 amino acids. Germline values: CDR1 SGHRS, CDR2 YFSETQ. The CDR3 region has the DNA TGCGCCAGCAGTCCCGACACGGGGGATCAGCCCCAGCATTTT. Translating gives CASSPDTGDQPQHF. The entire variable domain, with the rest obtained from reference TRBV5-1 and TRBJ1-5, is as follows: KAGVTQTPRYLIKTRGQQVTLSCSPISGHRSVSWYQQTPGQGLQFLFEYFSETQRNKGNFPGRFSGRQFSNSRSEMNVSTLELGDSALYLCASSPDTGDQPQHFGDGTRLSIL.

Only one count was recorded for this clone. This chain joins TRBV9 and TRBJ1-2; a weak D match, TRBD1 (6 bases). V was trimmed by 3 bases and J by 5 bases, leaving 14 bases between them. This CDR3 is built from 14 residues. Germline V gene sequence: CDR1 SGDLS, CDR2 YYNGEE. In DNA, the CDR3 is TGTGCCAGCAGCGCTAGCATGAGGGGGTATGGCTACACCTTC. The encoded protein is CASSASMRGYGYTF.

The chain uses TRBV24-1 and TRBJ1-1, with D tentatively TRBD1 (5 bases). V was cut by 7 bases and J by 5 bases, with 19 bases left in between. CDR1 is KGHDR, CDR2 SFDVKD, per germline. This CDR3 is built from 15 residues. CDR3 sequence reads: CATSPGGGSETEAFF. The CDR3 coding sequence is TGTGCCACCAGCCCTGGTGGGGGGTCGGAGACTGAAGCTTTCTTT.

The genes are TRBV7-2 and TRBJ2-3, with no clear D. With 4 bases removed from V and 2 bases from J, the gap between germline ends came to 4 bases. CDR1 and CDR2 (germline): SGHTA, FQGNSA. The CDR3 extends over 12 amino acids. The CDR3 nucleotides read TGTGCCAGCAGCTATTACACAGATACGCAGTATTTT. This codes for CASSYYTDTQYF. The full variable domain, rest sourced from reference TRBV7-2 and TRBJ2-3, is GAGVSQSPSNKVTEKGKDVELRCDPISGHTALYWYRQSLGQGLEFLIYFQGNSAPDKSGLPSDRFSAERTGGSVSTLTIQRTQQEDSAVYLCASSYYTDTQYFGPGTRLTVL.

This rearrangement joins TRBV5-5 to TRBJ1-3, with 7 bases fitting TRBD1. CDR1 SGHKS and CDR2 YYEKEE come from the germline V gene (reference sequence). Trimming took 0 bases from V and 0 from J; bases not matched to a gene: 3. This CDR3 comprises 16 residues. CDR3 amino acids: CASSLEGTASGNTIYF. The CDR3 DNA reads as TGTGCCAGCAGCTTGGAGGGGACAGCCTCTGGAAACACCATATATTTT.

The V call is TRBV24-1, the J call TRBJ2-1; 12 nucleotides match TRBD1. The germline CDR1 and CDR2 sequences are KGHDR and SFDVKD. V was clipped by 4 bases and J by 5 bases; unmatched bases: 5. This CDR3 is built from 16 residues. For the CDR3, the DNA is TGTGCCACCAGTGACCCCGGGACAGGGGGCCACAATGAGCAGTTCTTC. Translation gives CATSDPGTGGHNEQFF.

The gene calls are TRBV6-1 and TRBJ1-3, with 8 bases matching TRBD1. In germline, CDR1 is MNHNS, CDR2 SASEGT. The CDR3 totals 16 residues. After removal of 3 bases from V and 3 bases from J, the junction contained 7 bases not matched to a gene. CDR3 bases: TGTGCCAGCAGTGACCCAGGGGGCGTGGGTGGAAACACCATATATTTT. Its translation is CASSDPGGVGGNTIYF.

This chain links TRBV15 with TRBJ2-7; D perhaps matches TRBD1 (6 bases). The germline CDR1 and CDR2 sequences are LNHNV and YYDKDF (reference sequence). Trimming pared 3 bases from V and 5 bases from J, leaving 8 bases between. The length of the CDR3 is 12 residues. The CDR3 nucleotides are TGTGCCACCAGCAGCAGGGGAGACGAGCAGTACTTC. Its protein product is CATSSRGDEQYF.

V gene TRBV4-2 combines with J gene TRBJ2-1; 7 bases agree with TRBD2. Germline V gene lookup returns CDR1 LGHNA and CDR2 YNFKEQ. The length of the CDR3 is 15 residues. The junction had 7 bases not matched to a gene; V was cut back by 0 bases and J by 8 bases. The CDR3 sequence is CASSQDLQGGDEQFF. For the CDR3, the DNA is TGTGCCAGCAGCCAAGATCTCCAGGGAGGGGATGAGCAGTTCTTC.

This chain joins TRBV20-1 and TRBJ1-1; the D gene is possibly TRBD1 (6 bases). Germline-derived CDR1 and CDR2 are DFQATT and SNEGSKA (reference sequence). V shed 3 bases and J shed 4 bases, with 12 bases lying between them. There are 13 residues in the CDR3. The CDR3 region is CSASRRGGTEAFF. The DNA of the CDR3 is TGCAGTGCTAGTAGGAGGGGGGGCACTGAAGCTTTCTTT.

This clone was observed a few times. V is TRBV2 and J is TRBJ1-4, with D unclear. The CDR3 loop spans 17 amino acids. Germline lookup yields CDR1 SNHLY and CDR2 FYNNEI. V was shortened by 7 bases and J by 6 bases, with 24 bases between the two germline ends. DNA of the CDR3: TGTGCCAGCAATCCTCTCCATTTTAAGCACCAGGATGAAAAACTGTTTTTT. This codes for CASNPLHFKHQDEKLFF.

The J gene is TRBJ2-2, the V gene TRBV7-3; TRBD1 agrees at 8 bases. The germline CDR1 and CDR2 sequences are SGHTA and FQGTGA. This CDR3 region has 15 residues. With 5 bases clipped from V and 4 bases from J, the junction kept 6 bases outside the gene matches. The DNA for the CDR3 is TGTGCCAGCAGCCTGACAGGGGCCTCCACCGGGGAGCTGTTTTTT. This encodes CASSLTGASTGELFF.

The rearrangement links TRBV5-1 to TRBJ2-2; 14 nucleotides agree with TRBD2. Losses at the gene ends were 3 bases for V and 3 bases for J; bases not matched to a gene: 10. This CDR3 is built from 19 residues. CDR1 and CDR2 (germline): SGHRS, YFSETQ. This chain's CDR3 is CASSSYRTSGGPYTGELFF. Here the CDR3 DNA reads TGCGCCAGCAGCTCCTACAGGACTAGCGGGGGGCCGTACACCGGGGAGCTGTTTTTT. The whole variable domain, remainder taken from reference TRBV5-1 and TRBJ2-2, is KAGVTQTPRYLIKTRGQQVTLSCSPISGHRSVSWYQQTPGQGLQFLFEYFSETQRNKGNFPGRFSGRQFSNSRSEMNVSTLELGDSALYLCASSSYRTSGGPYTGELFFGEGSRLTVL.

This clone occurred a few times. The chain links TRBV5-4 to TRBJ2-7; D might be TRBD1 (6 bases). Trimming shortened V by 4 bases and J by 2 bases, and 16 bases separated the two germline ends. Germline CDR1 SGHNT, CDR2 YYREEE (reference sequence). The CDR3 length is 15 residues. The CDR3 is CASSLHRARTYEQYF. CDR3 DNA sequence: TGTGCCAGCAGCCTCCACAGGGCCCGTACCTACGAGCAGTACTTC. Full variable domain (remainder filled in from reference TRBV5-4 and TRBJ2-7): ETGVTQSPTHLIKTRGQQVTLRCSSQSGHNTVSWYQQALGQGPQFIFQYYREEENGRGNFPPRFSGLQFPNYSSELNVNALELDDSALYLCASSLHRARTYEQYFGPGTRLTVT.

The chain combines TRBV19 with TRBJ1-1, with TRBD1 matching 7 bases. V lost 0 bases, J lost 3 bases, and 7 bases stayed unmatched. This CDR3 region has 16 residues. The germline V gene encodes CDR1 LNHDA and CDR2 SQIVND (reference sequence). Written as DNA, the CDR3 is TGTGCCAGTAGTATAGAACCCGGGACAGCAGACACTGAAGCTTTCTTT. It translates to CASSIEPGTADTEAFF. The full variable domain, completed using reference TRBV19 and TRBJ1-1, is DGGITQSPKYLFRKEGQNVTLSCEQNLNHDAMYWYRQDPGQGLRLIYYSQIVNDFQKGDIAEGYSVSREKKESFPLTVTSAQKNPTAFYLCASSIEPGTADTEAFFGQGTRLTVV.